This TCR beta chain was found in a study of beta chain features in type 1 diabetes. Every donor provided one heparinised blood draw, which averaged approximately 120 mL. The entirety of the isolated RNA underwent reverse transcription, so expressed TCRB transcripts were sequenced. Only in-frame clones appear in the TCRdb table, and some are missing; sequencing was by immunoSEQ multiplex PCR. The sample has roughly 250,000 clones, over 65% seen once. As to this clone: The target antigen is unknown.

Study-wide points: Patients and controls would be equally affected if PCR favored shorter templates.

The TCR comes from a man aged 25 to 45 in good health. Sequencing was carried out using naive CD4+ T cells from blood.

The CDR3 reads CASSARQGTQNTGELFF. The CDR3 DNA follows: TGTGCCAGCAGCGCGCGACAAGGGACTCAGAACACCGGGGAGCTGTTTTTT. The chain carries TRBV9 and TRBJ2-2, with D possibly being TRBD2 (6 bases). From germline, CDR1 is SGDLS and CDR2 YYNGEE. V lost 3 bases to trimming and J lost 1 base, with 16 bases between them. CDR3 length equals 17 residues.